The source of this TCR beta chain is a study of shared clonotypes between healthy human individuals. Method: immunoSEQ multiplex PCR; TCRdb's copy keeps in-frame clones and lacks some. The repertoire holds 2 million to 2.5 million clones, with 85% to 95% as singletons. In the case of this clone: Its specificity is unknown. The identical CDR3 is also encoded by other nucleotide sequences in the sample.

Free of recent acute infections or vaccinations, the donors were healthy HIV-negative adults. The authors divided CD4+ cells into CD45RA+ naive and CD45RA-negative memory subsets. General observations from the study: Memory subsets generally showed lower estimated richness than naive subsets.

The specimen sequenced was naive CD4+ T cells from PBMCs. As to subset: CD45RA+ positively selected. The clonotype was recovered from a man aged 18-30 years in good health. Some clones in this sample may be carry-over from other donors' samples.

The CDR3, as DNA: TGCGCCAGCAGCTTATCAGGTAATGAGCAGTTCTTC. Translation: CASSLSGNEQFF. The chain couples TRBV5-1 to TRBJ2-1, with unresolved D. This CDR3 has 12 amino acids. Germline V gives CDR1 SGHRS, CDR2 YFSETQ. The germline V and J ends were trimmed by 2 bases and 7 bases, with 7 bases remaining between them.